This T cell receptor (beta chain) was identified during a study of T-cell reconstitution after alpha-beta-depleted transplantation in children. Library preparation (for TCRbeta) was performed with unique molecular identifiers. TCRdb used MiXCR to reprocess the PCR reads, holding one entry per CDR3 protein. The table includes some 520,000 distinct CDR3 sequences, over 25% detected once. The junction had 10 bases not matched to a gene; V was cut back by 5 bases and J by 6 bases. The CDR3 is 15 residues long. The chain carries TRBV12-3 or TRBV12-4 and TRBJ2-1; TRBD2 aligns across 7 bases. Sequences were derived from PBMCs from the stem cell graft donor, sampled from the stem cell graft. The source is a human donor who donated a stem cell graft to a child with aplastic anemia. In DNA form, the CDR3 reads TGTGCCAGCAGTCTACCAATCGCGGGAGCCAATGAGCAGTTCTTC. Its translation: CASSLPIAGANEQFF.